Listed below are T cell receptor beta chains from one sample, sequenced in a study of blood T cell repertoires in COVID-19. Assay used: immunoSEQ multiplex PCR; TCRdb lists only in-frame clones, some missing. The sample carries 130,000 to 150,000 clones, around 83% recorded once. The sequenced material came from PBMCs or T cells enriched from blood (not recorded which). These receptors were obtained from a woman in her fifties or sixties who had been exposed to COVID-19. CDR3s include the opening cysteine and the closing phenylalanine or tryptophan. Fields, in order: J gene, clone size, D gene, V gene, CDR3 protein, CDR3 DNA. A D gene is named only where the DNA matches it firmly. Clone size, where shown, is once, few, many, or a class for clones that have expanded.

J: TRBJ2-1; size: NA; D: NA; V: TRBV7-9; CDR3: CASRFEGFYNEQFF; DNA: TGTGCCAGCAGGTTCGAGGGTTTTTACAATGAGCAGTTCTTC
J: TRBJ1-1; size: NA; D: NA; V: TRBV7-2; CDR3: CASSLRRSVSEAFF; DNA: TGTGCCAGCAGCTTACGCCGGAGTGTGAGTGAAGCTTTCTTT
J: TRBJ1-3; size: once; D: NA; V: TRBV5-4; CDR3: CASSSRLGNTIYF; DNA: TGTGCCAGCAGCTCCCGGTTGGGAAACACCATATATTTT
J: TRBJ2-1; size: NA; D: NA; V: TRBV28; CDR3: CASSFTESSYNEQFF; DNA: TGTGCCAGCAGTTTTACTGAAAGCTCCTACAATGAGCAGTTCTTC
J: TRBJ1-3; size: NA; D: TRBD1; V: TRBV18; CDR3: CASSLSTGLGNTIYF; DNA: TGTGCCAGCTCACTGTCGACAGGGTTGGGAAACACCATATATTTT
J: TRBJ1-5; size: NA; D: NA; V: TRBV5-8; CDR3: CASRSRVGVNQPQHF; DNA: TGTGCCAGCAGGTCGAGGGTTGGTGTCAATCAGCCCCAGCATTTT
J: TRBJ1-2; size: NA; D: NA; V: TRBV4-3; CDR3: CASSQDLGPENGYTF; DNA: TGCGCCAGCAGCCAAGATTTGGGGCCGGAGAATGGCTACACCTTC
J: TRBJ1-5; size: once; D: NA; V: TRBV28; CDR3: CASRSDIIEHF; DNA: TGTGCCAGCAGATCCGACATTATAGAGCATTTT
J: TRBJ2-5; size: NA; D: TRBD2; V: TRBV27; CDR3: CASRLAAQETQYF; DNA: TGTGCCAGCAGGCTAGCGGCACAAGAGACCCAGTACTTC
J: TRBJ2-2; size: NA; D: TRBD2; V: TRBV5-4; CDR3: CASIPGAGGGTGELFF; DNA: TGTGCCAGCATCCCTGGAGCGGGAGGAGGCACCGGGGAGCTGTTTTTT
J: TRBJ2-1; size: NA; D: NA; V: TRBV4-2; CDR3: CASSLARGNEQFF; DNA: TGTGCCAGCAGCCTAGCAAGGGGGAATGAGCAGTTCTTC
J: TRBJ1-1; size: NA; D: TRBD1; V: TRBV30; CDR3: CAWRPGQGKGTEAFF; DNA: TGTGCCTGGAGGCCTGGACAGGGGAAAGGTACTGAAGCTTTCTTT
J: TRBJ2-1; size: NA; D: TRBD2; V: TRBV7-2; CDR3: CASSIAGGGFNEQFF; DNA: TGTGCCAGCAGCATAGCGGGTGGGGGGTTCAATGAGCAGTTCTTC
J: TRBJ1-5; size: NA; D: NA; V: TRBV9; CDR3: CASSVAWRNSNQPQHF; DNA: TGTGCCAGCAGCGTAGCGTGGAGGAATAGCAATCAGCCCCAGCATTTT
J: TRBJ2-7; size: NA; D: TRBD1; V: TRBV27; CDR3: CASRRPGTGTYVQYF; DNA: TGTGCCAGCAGGCGACCCGGGACAGGGACCTACGTGCAGTACTTC
J: TRBJ2-7; size: many; D: NA; V: TRBV5-1; CDR3: CASSLGPEVLYEQYF; DNA: TGCGCCAGCAGCTTGGGGCCGGAGGTCCTCTACGAGCAGTACTTC
J: TRBJ2-4; size: NA; D: TRBD1; V: TRBV11-2; CDR3: CASSARQGDVNIQYF; DNA: TGTGCCAGCAGCGCTAGACAGGGGGATGTAAACATTCAGTACTTC
J: TRBJ1-3; size: NA; D: NA; V: TRBV7-9; CDR3: CASSLSGGNTIYF; DNA: TGTGCCAGCAGCCTGTCAGGGGGAAACACCATATATTTT
J: TRBJ2-1; size: NA; D: NA; V: TRBV9; CDR3: CASSPNNEQFF; DNA: TGTGCCAGCAGCCCTAATAATGAGCAGTTCTTC
J: TRBJ1-2; size: NA; D: NA; V: TRBV6-4; CDR3: CASSDSPGLYGYTF; DNA: TGTGCCAGCAGTGACTCTCCAGGCCTGTATGGCTACACCTTC
J: TRBJ1-2; size: NA; D: TRBD1; V: TRBV5-1; CDR3: CASSTTGEGYGYTF; DNA: TGCGCCAGCAGCACTACAGGGGAAGGCTATGGCTACACCTTC
J: TRBJ2-7; size: NA; D: NA; V: TRBV6-2/TRBV6-3; CDR3: CASSYSGSFGNEQYF; DNA: TGTGCCAGCAGTTACTCGGGCTCTTTCGGGAACGAGCAGTACTTC
J: TRBJ2-5; size: NA; D: NA; V: TRBV5-4; CDR3: CASSSLAAGVVQETQYF; DNA: TGTGCCAGCAGCTCGCTAGCAGCCGGGGTGGTACAAGAGACCCAGTACTTC
J: TRBJ1-6; size: many; D: NA; V: TRBV6-4; CDR3: CASSEEGAGSPLHF; DNA: TGTGCCAGCAGTGAAGAGGGCGCGGGATCACCCCTCCACTTT
J: TRBJ1-4; size: NA; D: NA; V: TRBV7-9; CDR3: CASRGGTNEKLFF; DNA: TGTGCCAGCCGAGGAGGGACTAATGAAAAACTGTTTTTT
J: TRBJ2-7; size: NA; D: NA; V: TRBV7-8; CDR3: CASSTQDYEQYF; DNA: TGTGCCAGCAGCACACAGGACTACGAGCAGTACTTC
J: TRBJ2-1; size: NA; D: NA; V: TRBV30; CDR3: CAWSVPGGNEQFF; DNA: TGTGCCTGGAGCGTCCCCGGGGGAAATGAGCAGTTCTTC
J: TRBJ2-2; size: NA; D: NA; V: TRBV18; CDR3: CASSPFSENTGELFF; DNA: TGTGCCAGCTCACCATTTAGCGAGAACACCGGGGAGCTGTTTTTT
J: TRBJ2-2; size: NA; D: NA; V: TRBV12-5; CDR3: CASARWTGELFF; DNA: TGTGCTAGTGCTAGATGGACAGGGGAGCTGTTTTTT
J: TRBJ1-2; size: NA; D: NA; V: TRBV27; CDR3: CASSLGSANYGYTF; DNA: TGTGCCAGCAGTTTGGGTAGCGCTAACTATGGCTACACCTTC
J: TRBJ1-5; size: NA; D: TRBD1; V: TRBV5-6; CDR3: CASSLWAGQGKGPQHF; DNA: TGTGCCAGCAGCTTGTGGGCGGGACAGGGTAAAGGGCCCCAGCATTTT
J: TRBJ2-1; size: NA; D: TRBD1; V: TRBV6-5; CDR3: CASINGQGWGEQFF; DNA: TGTGCCAGCATCAATGGACAGGGGTGGGGTGAGCAGTTCTTC